This record concerns one T cell receptor (beta chain) sequence. The target of this receptor is not known. No base-level quality is on record; no much larger clone is a single base apart. CDR3 length: 17 amino acids, cysteine to phenylalanine. The CDR3 DNA has 51 bases and is translated from base 1. Trimming takes 7 bases off V and 6 bases off J; junction bases not matched to a gene: 15. For CDR1 and CDR2, the germline V gene (reference sequence) lists DFQATT and SNEGSKA. Enrolling through a virtual design, the prospective study's participants ranged in age from roughly 18 to 90 years and lived across around 25 United States geographic areas. Cohort assignment in the prospective study relied on participant-reported clinical history from a screening survey and a study questionnaire. Each participant in the prospective study had whole blood, serum and a nasopharyngeal or oropharyngeal swab collected by mobile phlebotomists. Participants in the prospective study had the option to provide additional blood draws and questionnaires over a roughly two-month period. Blood samples from the prospective study were shipped frozen or at room temperature prior to DNA extraction.

TCRbeta CDR3 regions were amplified from genomic DNA using the immunoSEQ Assay, a bias-controlled multiplex PCR. The paper's data handling went like this. The number of nucleated cells in each sample was estimated by amplification of reference gene primers within the assay. To quantify the absolute abundance of each unique TCRbeta CDR3 rearrangement, sequence reads were collapsed and filtered. Productive Simpson clonality was computed per sample as the square root of Simpson's diversity index over productive rearrangements. Drawn from immuneACCESS, this table holds only the in-frame rearrangements with V and J called that TCRdb kept. Clones are partly lost; checked studies trace under half to an unresolved V gene and leave the rest unexplained. V and J calls and clone size are those listed in that table; D and trimming were worked out from the DNA. Within this sample are 280,000 or so clones, with 90% of them counted one time only. Together, the top ten hold approximately 1.5% of the sample.

The sample comes from a study of blood T cell repertoires in COVID-19 (dated by TCRdb to the early 2020s). Regarding the study in general: Collaborator samples came from the United States, Italy and Spain and covered acute and convalescent phases of COVID-19. The sample metadata nearly always contained a de-identified subject ID, COVID-19 status, age in years and sex. Deeply sampled blood TCRbeta repertoires from subjects exposed to, actively infected with, or recovered from COVID-19 were included in the dataset. Samples were obtained from the ongoing ImmuneRACE study (first 160 participants) and from some 1,200 subjects provided by 6 global collaborators. The repertoires were made available in a free public database intended to serve as a resource for research on the immune response to SARS-CoV-2. The prospective study material was composed of cDNA or gDNA derived from T cells, B-cell-depleted T cells, or PBMCs. Where available, HLA class I and class II types were obtained from metadata supplied by the sample provider rather than from assay-based typing.

What the work shows at the level of the full study, not this receptor alone: The amount of clinical and demographic metadata varied by source and participant and was provided uncurated.

Sample: PBMCs or T cells enriched from blood (not recorded which). The sequence derives from a woman under 30 with acute COVID-19. The chain joins TRBV20-1 to TRBJ2-7, with 16 middle bases fitting TRBD2. CDR3 protein: CSVSSPGLAGGLTEQYF. Read as DNA, the sequence is TGCAGTGTTAGTTCCCCGGGACTAGCGGGAGGGCTTACCGAGCAGTACTTC.